This entry lists 5 T cell receptor beta chains sequenced from one sample in a study of Graves' ophthalmopathy and Graves' hyperthyroidism. The TCR beta CDR3 regions underwent amplification from RNA transcripts. The first-round RT-PCR employed HTBI primers together with the Qiagen OneStep RT-PCR kit. A multiplex PCR was then performed as the second round. Each CDR3 protein gets one entry after TCRdb re-called the multiplex PCR reads with MiXCR. The sample lists over a million distinct CDR3 sequences; roughly 35% were seen once. Sample: peripheral blood or thyroid tissue (not recorded which). Receptors were obtained from an adult man with Graves' hyperthyroidism.

A note on this clonotype: This sequence may be a read error, since a much larger clone differs from it by one base. The rearrangement joins TRBV20-1 to TRBJ1-6; 9 nucleotides line up with TRBD1. The CDR3 is 14 amino acids. Germline loops: CDR1 DFQATT, CDR2 SNEGSKA (reference sequence). V trimming: 6 bases; J trimming: 5 bases; junction bases outside the gene matches: 5. The CDR3 DNA reads TGCAGTGCCAGGACAGGGGCGAATAATTCACCCCTCCACTTT. Its translation: CSARTGANNSPLHF.

Notes on this clonotype: This may be a read error, as it is one base from a much larger clone. This chain links TRBV7-2 with TRBJ2-7; D may be TRBD1 (5 bases). Germline V gene lookup returns CDR1 SGHTA and CDR2 FQGNSA. CDR3 size: 14 residues. Trimming took off 5 bases at V and 2 bases at J, with 13 bases between the two ends. As DNA, the CDR3 is TGTGCCAGCAGCCAGGGTCATACAACCTACGAGCAGTACTTC. Translated: CASSQGHTTYEQYF.

In this sample, this clonotype turned up once. The chain joins TRBV29-1 to TRBJ2-1, with TRBD2 as a possible D gene (5 bases). The length of the CDR3 is 14 residues. Looked up from germline, CDR1 is SQVTM and CDR2 is ANQGSEA. The V and J ends lost 6 bases and 5 bases respectively, with 17 bases between them. The CDR3 DNA is TGCAGCGTGGAGGACCGTTTGAGGCACAATGAGCAGTTCTTC. Amino acid sequence: CSVEDRLRHNEQFF.

At least ten counts were recorded for this clonotype. The rearrangement uses TRBV7-9 and TRBJ1-3; 8 bases are shared with TRBD1. The CDR3 runs 15 residues. V dropped 4 bases and J dropped 4; count of bases not matched to a gene: 6. Germline assignment: CDR1 SEHNR and CDR2 FQNEAQ (reference sequence). Here the CDR3 reads CASSSLDRDGNTIYF. The CDR3, as DNA: TGTGCCAGCAGCTCCTTGGACAGGGACGGAAACACCATATATTTT.

In the case of this clonotype: This likely comes from a read error, as the CDR3 has no conserved phenylalanine or tryptophan at its end. No DNA is shown, since the ends of the CDR3 on it are uncertain; the CDR3 is the one TCRdb lists. The V gene is TRBV25-1, the J gene TRBJ2-7; the table's D call TRBD1 went unverified against the DNA. The length of the CDR3 is 10 amino acids, counting both ends. CDR1 is MGHDK and CDR2 is SYGVNS in the germline V gene. CDR3 loop: CASSSTTGGT.